This entry describes one TCR beta chain. Its antigen remains unidentified. It has no much larger one-base neighbor in the sample; base qualities were not kept. To prepare the library, 5' RACE was applied. Sequenced on an Illumina HiSeq 2500. A second PCR of about 6 to 11 cycles was performed with a sample-barcoded 5' primer and a J-beta primer mix. Each TCR beta cDNA molecule received a unique molecular identifier from a template-switch 5' adaptor carrying 12 random nucleotides. Each sample yielded at least 2.5 million CDR3-containing paired-end reads. All of the RNA was converted into first-strand cDNA using the Mint cDNA synthesis kit, with a TRBC-specific oligonucleotide serving as the primer. Following uracil-DNA glycosylase treatment, a first 18-cycle PCR with universal primers M1SS and BC2_uni_R was performed on all cDNA. The study's processing was this. Normalization of each sample was performed by random selection of 1 million high-quality reads, each carrying a distinct molecular identifier. Reads with shared molecular identifiers were discarded instead of being binned into consensus sequences. MiTCR, run with a Q25 quality threshold and the strictest error-elimination algorithm, handled CDR3 identification, clonotype clustering and error correction. A nonparametric unseen species model using Euler transformation provided a lower-bound estimate of total TCR beta diversity. TCRdb trimmed the raw reads at Q25, called clones with MiXCR and kept productive beta chains. Under each unique CDR3 protein, matching rows form one entry showing the most common genes and DNA. None of the V and J calls come from the authors' own analysis; TCRdb made them. A total of about 970,000 distinct CDR3 sequences appear in this sample, about 53% of them only once. The ten largest make up about a fifth of the sample.

This sample is drawn from a study of blood T cells in healthy people across ages (dated by TCRdb to between 2015 and 2017). Broadly, across the study: In model experiments, template switching captured roughly one uniquely barcoded TCR beta cDNA molecule for every two T cells. The study measured age-related changes in TCR beta repertoire diversity using deep sequencing normalized with unique cDNA molecular identifiers. The donors were divided into four age groups: young (average approximately 17 years), middle-aged (around 37), aged (approximately 59) and long-lived (around 87). To avoid experimental bias, donors of different ages were randomly spread across the sequencing lanes. Using the same blood draw, the study looked at two additional independent replicas of 1 million unique cDNA reads for two donors, one aged 18 to 29 and the other aged 80 or older. What the study reported, not specific to this receptor: Estimates of total diversity based on one million sequenced T cells were considered lower bounds and underestimates. Conclusive comparison of naive and antigen-experienced compartments was prevented by the profiling of bulk unsorted PBMCs. The percentage of naive T cells measured by flow cytometry correlated strongly with observed TCR beta diversity. The CMV infection status of donors was not known, potentially confounding age-related changes in expanded clonotypes. As age increased, observed TCR beta diversity per million T cells dropped in a roughly linear way, and a significant reduction was already evident by age 40. Compared with the aged group, the long-lived group had more naive CD4+ T cells, fewer expanded clones and increased TCR diversity, suggesting age selection.

The donors were roughly 39 Caucasian individuals from Russia, aged roughly 6 to 100 years, who were systemically healthy. Around 10 milliliters of peripheral blood were collected from each donor into EDTA-treated Vacutainer tubes. Ficoll-Paque density-gradient centrifugation was used to isolate PBMCs, with at least 7 million obtained per sample. Trizol reagent was used to extract total RNA from PBMCs, with at least 5 micrograms per sample. For every donor, flow cytometry on a PBMC aliquot measured the percentage of naive CD45RAhigh/CD27high T cells. The CDR3, cysteine through phenylalanine, is 15 amino acids long. Of the read, only the CDR3 DNA is kept; its 45 bases are in frame from base 1. Via the germline V gene (reference sequence), CDR1 is DFQATT and CDR2 SNEGSKA. Trimmed from V: 4 bases; trimmed from J: 3 bases; junction bases lacking a gene match: 7.

The receptor comes from a woman aged 60-70 years in good health. The receptor chain draws on TRBV20-1 and TRBJ2-3, with 10 bases in between that match TRBD2. Sequenced sample: blood. The nucleotides read TGCAGTGCTAACCACGCAGCGGGAGGGACAGATACGCAGTATTTT. Translated, this is CSANHAAGGTDTQYF.